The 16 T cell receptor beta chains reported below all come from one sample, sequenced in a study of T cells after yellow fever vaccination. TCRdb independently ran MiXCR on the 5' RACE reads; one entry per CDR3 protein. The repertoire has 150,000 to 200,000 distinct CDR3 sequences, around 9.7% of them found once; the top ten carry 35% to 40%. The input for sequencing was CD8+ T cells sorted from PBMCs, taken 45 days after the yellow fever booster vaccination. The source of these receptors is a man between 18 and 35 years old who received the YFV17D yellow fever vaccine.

The CDR3 coding sequence is TGTGCCAGCAGTTACCCCCCGGGGGGCCATGAGCAGTTCTTC. This sequence encodes CASSYPPGGHEQFF. J is TRBJ2-1 and V is TRBV6-2 or TRBV6-3, with D perhaps TRBD2 (7 bases). The CDR3 totals 14 residues. The ends were cut back, 2 bases at V and 8 bases at J, with 13 bases in the middle. Germline loops: CDR1 MNHEY, CDR2 SVGEGT.

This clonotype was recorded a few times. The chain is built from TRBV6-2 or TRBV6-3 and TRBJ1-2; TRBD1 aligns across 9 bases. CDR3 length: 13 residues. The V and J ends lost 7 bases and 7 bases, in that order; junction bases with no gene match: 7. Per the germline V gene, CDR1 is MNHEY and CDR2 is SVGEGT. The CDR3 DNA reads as TGTGCCAGCAACGCAGGGACAGGGTCTGGCTACACCTTC. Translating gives CASNAGTGSGYTF.

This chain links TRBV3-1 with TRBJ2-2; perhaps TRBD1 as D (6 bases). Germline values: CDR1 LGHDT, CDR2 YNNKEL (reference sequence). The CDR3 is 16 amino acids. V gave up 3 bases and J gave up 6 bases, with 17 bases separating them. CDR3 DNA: TGTGCCAGCAGCCACCCCGGGACATCTTACCCCGGGGAGCTGTTTTTT. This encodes CASSHPGTSYPGELFF.

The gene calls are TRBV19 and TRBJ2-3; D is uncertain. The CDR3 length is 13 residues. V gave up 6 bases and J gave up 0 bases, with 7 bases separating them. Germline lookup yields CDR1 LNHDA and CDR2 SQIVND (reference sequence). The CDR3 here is CASSRSSTDTQYF. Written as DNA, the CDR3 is TGTGCCAGTAGCAGGAGTAGCACAGATACGCAGTATTTT. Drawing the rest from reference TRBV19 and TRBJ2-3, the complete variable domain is DGGITQSPKYLFRKEGQNVTLSCEQNLNHDAMYWYRQDPGQGLRLIYYSQIVNDFQKGDIAEGYSVSREKKESFPLTVTSAQKNPTAFYLCASSRSSTDTQYFGPGTRLTVL.

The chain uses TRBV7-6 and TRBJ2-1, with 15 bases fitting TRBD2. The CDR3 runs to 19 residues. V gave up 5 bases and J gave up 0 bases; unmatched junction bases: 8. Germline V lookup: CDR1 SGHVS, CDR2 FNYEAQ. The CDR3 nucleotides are TGTGCCAGCAGCCAGGGACTAGCGGGGGGCCTGAGCTCCTACAATGAGCAGTTCTTC. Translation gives CASSQGLAGGLSSYNEQFF.

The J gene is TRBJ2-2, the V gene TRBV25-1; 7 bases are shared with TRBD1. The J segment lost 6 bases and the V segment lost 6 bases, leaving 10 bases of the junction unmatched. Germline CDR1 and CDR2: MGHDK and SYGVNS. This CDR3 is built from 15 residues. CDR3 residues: CASREGDREAGELFF. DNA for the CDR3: TGTGCCAGCAGGGAAGGAGACAGGGAAGCCGGGGAGCTGTTTTTT.

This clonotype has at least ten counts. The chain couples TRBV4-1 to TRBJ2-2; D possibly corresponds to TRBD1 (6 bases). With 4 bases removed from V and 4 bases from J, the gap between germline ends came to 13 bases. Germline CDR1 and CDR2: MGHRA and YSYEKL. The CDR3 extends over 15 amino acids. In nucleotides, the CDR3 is TGCGCCAGCAGCCCTCGGGACACTCCCACCGGGGAGCTGTTTTTT. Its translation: CASSPRDTPTGELFF.

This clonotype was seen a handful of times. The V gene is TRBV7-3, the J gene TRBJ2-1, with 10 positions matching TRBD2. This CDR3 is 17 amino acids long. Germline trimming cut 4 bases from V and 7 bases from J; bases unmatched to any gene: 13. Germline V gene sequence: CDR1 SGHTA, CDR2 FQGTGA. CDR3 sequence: CASSSHNVAGGLNEQFF. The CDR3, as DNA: TGTGCCAGCAGCTCGCACAATGTAGCGGGGGGTTTAAATGAGCAGTTCTTC. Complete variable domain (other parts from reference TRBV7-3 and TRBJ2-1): GAGVSQTPSNKVTEKGKYVELRCDPISGHTALYWYRQSLGQGPEFLIYFQGTGAADDSGLPNDRFFAVRPEGSVSTLKIQRTERGDSAVYLCASSSHNVAGGLNEQFFGPGTRLTVL.

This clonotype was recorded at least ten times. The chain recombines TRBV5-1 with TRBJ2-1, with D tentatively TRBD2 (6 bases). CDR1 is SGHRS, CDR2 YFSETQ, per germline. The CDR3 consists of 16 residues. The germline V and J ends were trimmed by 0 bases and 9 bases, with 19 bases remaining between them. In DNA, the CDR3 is TGCGCCAGCAGCTTGGCCCCGGCCATAGGAGGGGCTGAGCAGTTCTTC. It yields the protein CASSLAPAIGGAEQFF.

CDR3 DNA: TGTGCCAGCAGTCCACGGGGGGCCGTTGACACTGAAGCTTTCTTT. Translation gives CASSPRGAVDTEAFF. The V call is TRBV27, the J call TRBJ1-1; D perhaps matches TRBD1 (6 bases). This CDR3 contains 15 residues. Trimming removed 5 bases at V and 3 bases at J, with 16 bases between. Germline V gene sequence: CDR1 MNHEY, CDR2 SMNVEV (reference sequence).

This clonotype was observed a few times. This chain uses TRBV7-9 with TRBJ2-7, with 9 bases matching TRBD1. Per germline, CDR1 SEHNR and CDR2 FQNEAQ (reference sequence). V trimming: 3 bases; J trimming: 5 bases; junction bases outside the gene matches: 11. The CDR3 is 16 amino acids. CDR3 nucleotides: TGTGCCAGCAGCTTGTCCGGCGGACAGGGGACCCACGAGCAGTACTTC. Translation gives CASSLSGGQGTHEQYF.

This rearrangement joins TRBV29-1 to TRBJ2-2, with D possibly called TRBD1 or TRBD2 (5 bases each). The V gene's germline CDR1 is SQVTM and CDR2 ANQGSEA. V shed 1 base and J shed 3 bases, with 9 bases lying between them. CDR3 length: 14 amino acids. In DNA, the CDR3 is TGCAGCGTTGAAGGAGGGGATCACACCGGGGAGCTGTTTTTT. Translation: CSVEGGDHTGELFF.

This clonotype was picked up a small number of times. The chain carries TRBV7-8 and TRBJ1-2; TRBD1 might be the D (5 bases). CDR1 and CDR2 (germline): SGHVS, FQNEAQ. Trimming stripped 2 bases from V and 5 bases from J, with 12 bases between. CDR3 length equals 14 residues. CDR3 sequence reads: CASSLYRTGYGYTF. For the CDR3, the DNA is TGTGCCAGCAGCTTATACAGGACTGGGTATGGCTACACCTTC.

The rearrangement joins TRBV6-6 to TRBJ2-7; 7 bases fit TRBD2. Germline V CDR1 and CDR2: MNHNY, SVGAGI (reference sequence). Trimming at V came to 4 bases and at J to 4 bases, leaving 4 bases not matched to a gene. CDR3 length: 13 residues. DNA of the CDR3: TGTGCCAGCAGTTTTACTAGCGAATACGAGCAGTACTTC. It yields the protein CASSFTSEYEQYF.

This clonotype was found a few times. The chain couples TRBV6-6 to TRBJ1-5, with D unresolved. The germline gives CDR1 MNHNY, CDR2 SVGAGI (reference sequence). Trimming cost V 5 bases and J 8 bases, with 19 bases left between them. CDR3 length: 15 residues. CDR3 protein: CASSPGGRTSEPQHF. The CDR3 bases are TGTGCCAGCAGTCCGGGAGGACGGACCTCTGAGCCCCAGCATTTT.

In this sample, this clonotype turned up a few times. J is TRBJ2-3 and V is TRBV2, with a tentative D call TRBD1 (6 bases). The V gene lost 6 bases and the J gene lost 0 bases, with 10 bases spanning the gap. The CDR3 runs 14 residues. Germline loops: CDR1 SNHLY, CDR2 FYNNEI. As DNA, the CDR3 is TGTGCCAGCAGCGCAGGACAGAGCACAGATACGCAGTATTTT. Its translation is CASSAGQSTDTQYF.